This T cell receptor beta chain derives from a study of T-cell reconstitution after alpha-beta-depleted transplantation in children (dated by TCRdb to the mid-2010s). Context from the whole study: Using TCR repertoire profiling, the study followed T-cell immune reconstitution in a quantitative way in children after TCRalphabeta/CD19-depleted allogeneic hematopoietic cell transplantation. What the study reported, not specific to this receptor: In some patients, the high TCRbeta diversity seen at day 60 was put down to recipient T cells and intrathymic progenitors that had survived conditioning. The apparently early alphabetaT-cell count recovery about two months after transplant was reportedly dependent on only several hundred rapidly expanded clones derived from non-depleted graft cells. Over subsequent months, a decline in hyperexpanded clone frequencies was noted, and after one year, T-cell counts and TCRbeta diversity were mostly ascribed to newly produced T cells.

As to this clonotype: Its binding antigen is unknown. Nothing much larger sits one base from this clone, and base qualities are not available.

The treatment or condition label for this specimen denotes: allogeneic hematopoietic cell transplantation with graft depleted of TCRalphabeta T cells and CD19 B cells. The children who served as transplant recipients had been given grafts of TCRalphabeta/CD19-depleted allogeneic hematopoietic cells. Receptors were amplified or captured by PCR. The data were produced on an Illumina HiSeq 2500. TCR library preparation used molecular barcoding, with unique molecular identifiers applied to normalize quantification of the TCRbeta repertoire. TCRdb trimmed the raw reads at Q25, called clones with MiXCR and kept productive beta chains. Entries that share a CDR3 protein sequence are merged under the most common genes and DNA. This sample lists around 450,000 distinct CDR3 sequences; about 40% were detected once. The top ten clonotypes cover roughly a quarter of the sample. The sample was PBMCs, taken before TCRalphabeta/CD19-depleted stem cell transplant. This TCR came from a girl aged 2-10 years with aplastic anemia, due to receive a stem cell transplant.

CDR3 region: CASRLAYNEQFF. The nucleotides are TGTGCCAGCAGACTAGCTTACAATGAGCAGTTCTTC. The chain is assembled from TRBV12-3 or TRBV12-4 and TRBJ2-1; tentative D gene TRBD2, with 6 bases matching. The CDR3 measures 12 amino acids from cysteine to phenylalanine. Kept here is only the CDR3 DNA, which spans 36 bases and is read in frame from base 1. V loses 6 bases of germline sequence and J loses 4 bases, and the interval between the two ends is 7 bases.